This TCR beta chain originates from a study of shared clonotypes between healthy human individuals. About the research overall: The plates for each donor numbered three CD4 naive, three CD4 memory, two CD8 naive and one CD8 memory. Broader study findings: Expectations were that clonotype sharing among donors would be affected by sequencing depth.

This clone was found once. Its antigen is still unknown. Profiling relied on immunoSEQ multiplex PCR, and the TCRdb table lists in-frame clones only, not all of them. The table shows about 330,000 clones, with roughly 91% occurring only once. This CDR3 is built from 15 residues. Trimming took 4 bases from V and 3 from J; bases not matched to a gene: 5. CDR1 and CDR2 from the germline V gene are SGDLS and YYNGEE. This clonotype was sampled from a man between 18 and 29 years old in good health. The genes are TRBV9 and TRBJ2-5; 11 bases are a match to TRBD2. The sequenced sample was memory CD8+ T cells sorted from blood. Subset specified: CD45RO+ cells pooled with CCR7-negative TemRA cells. The CDR3 nucleotides are TGTGCCAGCAGCTTCCCGACTAGCGGGGAAGAGACCCAGTACTTC. Encoded protein: CASSFPTSGEETQYF.